This T cell receptor beta chain was sequenced during a study of glioma-infiltrating T cells after dendritic cell vaccination. Using immunoSEQ multiplex PCR, the repertoire was profiled, and TCRdb retains in-frame clones only, with some absent. Of about 90,000 clones listed, under 85% are singletons. Time point indicated: after dendritic cell vaccination, including at tumor progression/relapse. V was shortened by 0 bases and J by 0 bases, with 18 bases between the two germline ends. Germline CDR1 is SGHRS and CDR2 is YFSETQ. There are 18 residues in the CDR3. This specimen was blood, taken after dendritic cell vaccination. The gene calls are TRBV5-1 and TRBJ1-2; D is perhaps TRBD1 (5 bases). This receptor was obtained from a human donor with glioblastoma. The CDR3 DNA follows: TGCGCCAGCAGCTTGGTAGTTTCCAGGGCTGGGACTAACTATGGCTACACCTTC. Translation gives CASSLVVSRAGTNYGYTF.